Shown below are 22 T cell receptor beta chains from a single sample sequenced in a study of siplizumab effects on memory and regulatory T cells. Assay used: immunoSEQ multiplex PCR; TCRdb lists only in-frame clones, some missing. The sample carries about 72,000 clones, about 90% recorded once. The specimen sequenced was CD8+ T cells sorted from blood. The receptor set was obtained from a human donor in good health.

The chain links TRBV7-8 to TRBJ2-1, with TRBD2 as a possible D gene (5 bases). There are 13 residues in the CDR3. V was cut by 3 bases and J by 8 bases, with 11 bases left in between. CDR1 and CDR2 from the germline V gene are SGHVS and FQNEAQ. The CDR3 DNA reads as TGTGCCAGCAGCTTCGACCCCGGGGATGAGCAGTTCTTC. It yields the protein CASSFDPGDEQFF. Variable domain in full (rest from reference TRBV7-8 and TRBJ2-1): GAGVSQSPRYKVAKRGQDVALRCDPISGHVSLFWYQQALGQGPEFLTYFQNEAQLDKSGLPSDRFFAERPEGSVSTLKIQRTQQEDSAVYLCASSFDPGDEQFFGPGTRLTVL.

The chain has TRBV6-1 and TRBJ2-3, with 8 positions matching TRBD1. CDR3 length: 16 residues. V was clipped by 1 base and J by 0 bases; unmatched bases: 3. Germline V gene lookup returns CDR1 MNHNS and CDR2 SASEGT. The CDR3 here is CASSEVTGASTDTQYF. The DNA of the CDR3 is TGTGCCAGCAGTGAAGTGACAGGGGCTAGCACAGATACGCAGTATTTT.

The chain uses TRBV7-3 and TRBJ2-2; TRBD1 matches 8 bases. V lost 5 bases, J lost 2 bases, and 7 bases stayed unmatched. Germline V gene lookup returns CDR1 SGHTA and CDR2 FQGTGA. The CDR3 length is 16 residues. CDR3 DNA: TGTGCCAGCAGCCCTACAGGGGGTGGTAACACCGGGGAGCTGTTTTTT. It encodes CASSPTGGGNTGELFF.

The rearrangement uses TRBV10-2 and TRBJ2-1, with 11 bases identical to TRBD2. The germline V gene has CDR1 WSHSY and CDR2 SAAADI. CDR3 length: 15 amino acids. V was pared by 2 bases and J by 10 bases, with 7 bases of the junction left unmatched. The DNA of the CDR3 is TGCGCCAGCAGTGAGGTAGCGGGGGGGCCCTGGGAGCAGTTCTTC. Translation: CASSEVAGGPWEQFF.

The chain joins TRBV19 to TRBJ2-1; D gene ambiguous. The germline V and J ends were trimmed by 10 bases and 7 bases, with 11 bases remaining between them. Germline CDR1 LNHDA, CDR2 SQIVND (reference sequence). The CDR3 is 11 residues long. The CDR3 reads CATEEFNEQFF. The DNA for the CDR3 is TGTGCCACCGAAGAATTTAATGAGCAGTTCTTC.

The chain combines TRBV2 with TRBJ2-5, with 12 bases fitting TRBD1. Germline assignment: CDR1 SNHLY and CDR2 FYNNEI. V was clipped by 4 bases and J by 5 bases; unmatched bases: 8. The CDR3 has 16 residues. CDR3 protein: CASSGGQGAKWETQYF. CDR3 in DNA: TGTGCCAGCAGTGGGGGACAGGGGGCGAAGTGGGAGACCCAGTACTTC.

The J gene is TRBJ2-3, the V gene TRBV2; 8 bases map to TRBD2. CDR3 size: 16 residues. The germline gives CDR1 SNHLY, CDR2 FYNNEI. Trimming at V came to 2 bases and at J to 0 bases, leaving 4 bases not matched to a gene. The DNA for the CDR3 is TGTGCCAGCAGTGAAACGGAGCGGGGGAGCACAGATACGCAGTATTTT. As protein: CASSETERGSTDTQYF.

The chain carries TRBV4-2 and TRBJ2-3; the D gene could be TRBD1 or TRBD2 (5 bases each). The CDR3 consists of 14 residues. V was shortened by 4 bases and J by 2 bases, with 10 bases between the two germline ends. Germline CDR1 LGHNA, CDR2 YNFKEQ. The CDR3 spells CASSLPGPTDTQYF. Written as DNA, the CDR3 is TGTGCCAGCAGCCTGCCGGGACCCACAGATACGCAGTATTTT.

CDR3 in DNA: TGTGCCAGCAGATACGACGAGCAGTACTTC. Translating it yields CASRYDEQYF. V is TRBV2 and J is TRBJ2-7; no clear D gene. Between the trimmed V and J ends, which lost 6 bases and 5 bases, there was a span of 5 bases. Germline V gene sequence: CDR1 SNHLY, CDR2 FYNNEI. This CDR3 has 10 residues.

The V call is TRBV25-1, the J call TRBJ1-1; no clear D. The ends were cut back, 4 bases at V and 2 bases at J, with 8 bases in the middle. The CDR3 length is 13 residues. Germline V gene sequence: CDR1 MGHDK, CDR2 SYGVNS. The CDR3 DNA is TGTGCCAGCAGTGTAGGCGATAACACTGAAGCTTTCTTT. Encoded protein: CASSVGDNTEAFF.

The CDR3 protein is CASSIGGRDEQFF. Written as DNA, the CDR3 is TGTGCCAGTAGTATCGGGGGACGGGATGAGCAGTTCTTC. This chain links TRBV19 with TRBJ2-1; D perhaps matches TRBD2 (6 bases). The CDR3 runs to 13 residues. V was shortened by 3 bases and J by 8 bases, with 11 bases between the two germline ends. Per the germline V gene, CDR1 is LNHDA and CDR2 is SQIVND (reference sequence).

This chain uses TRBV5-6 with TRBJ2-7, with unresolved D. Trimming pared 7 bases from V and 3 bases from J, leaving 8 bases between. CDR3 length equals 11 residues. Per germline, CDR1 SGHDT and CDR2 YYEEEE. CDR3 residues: CASRSHYEQYF. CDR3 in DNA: TGTGCCAGCCGCTCCCACTACGAGCAGTACTTC. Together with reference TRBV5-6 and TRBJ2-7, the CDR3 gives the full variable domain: DAGVTQSPTHLIKTRGQQVTLRCSPKSGHDTVSWYQQALGQGPQFIFQYYEEEERQRGNFPDRFSGHQFPNYSSELNVNALLLGDSALYLCASRSHYEQYFGPGTRLTVT.

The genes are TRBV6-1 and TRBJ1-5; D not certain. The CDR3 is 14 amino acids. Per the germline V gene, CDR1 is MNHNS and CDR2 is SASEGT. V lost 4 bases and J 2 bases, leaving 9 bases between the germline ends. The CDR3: CASSVWEGNQPQHF. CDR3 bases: TGTGCCAGCAGTGTTTGGGAGGGCAATCAGCCCCAGCATTTT.

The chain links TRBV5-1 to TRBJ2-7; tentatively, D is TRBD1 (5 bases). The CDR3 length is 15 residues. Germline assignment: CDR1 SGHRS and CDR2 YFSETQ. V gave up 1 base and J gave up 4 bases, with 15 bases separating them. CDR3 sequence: CASSLTGEFRYEQYF. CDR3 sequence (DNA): TGCGCCAGCAGCTTGACAGGCGAGTTTAGGTACGAGCAGTACTTC.

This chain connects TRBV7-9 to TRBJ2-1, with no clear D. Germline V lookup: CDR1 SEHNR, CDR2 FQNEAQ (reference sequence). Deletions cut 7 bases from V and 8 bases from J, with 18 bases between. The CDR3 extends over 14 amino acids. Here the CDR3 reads CASMSGFRFDEQFF. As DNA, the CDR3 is TGTGCCAGCATGTCCGGGTTTCGTTTCGATGAGCAGTTCTTC.

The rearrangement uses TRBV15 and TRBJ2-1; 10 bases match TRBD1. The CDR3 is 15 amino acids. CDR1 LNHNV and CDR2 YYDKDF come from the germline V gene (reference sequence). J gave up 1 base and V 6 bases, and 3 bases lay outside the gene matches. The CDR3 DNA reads TGTGCCACCAGTCGGACAGGGGGATCCTACAATGAGCAGTTCTTC. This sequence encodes CATSRTGGSYNEQFF.

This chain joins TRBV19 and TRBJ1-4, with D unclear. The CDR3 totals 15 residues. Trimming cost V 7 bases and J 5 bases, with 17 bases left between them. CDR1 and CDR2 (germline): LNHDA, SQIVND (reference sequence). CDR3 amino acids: CASTNRSGRNEKLFF. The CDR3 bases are TGTGCCAGTACCAACCGCTCCGGGCGCAATGAAAAACTGTTTTTT. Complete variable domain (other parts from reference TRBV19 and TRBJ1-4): DGGITQSPKYLFRKEGQNVTLSCEQNLNHDAMYWYRQDPGQGLRLIYYSQIVNDFQKGDIAEGYSVSREKKESFPLTVTSAQKNPTAFYLCASTNRSGRNEKLFFGSGTQLSVL.

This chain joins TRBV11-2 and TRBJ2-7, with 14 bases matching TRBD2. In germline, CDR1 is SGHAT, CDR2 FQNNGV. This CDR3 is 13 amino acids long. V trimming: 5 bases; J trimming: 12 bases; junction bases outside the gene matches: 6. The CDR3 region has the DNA TGTGCCAGCAGCCAGGGACTAGCGGGGGACCCGTACTTC. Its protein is CASSQGLAGDPYF. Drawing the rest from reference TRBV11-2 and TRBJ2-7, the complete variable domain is EAGVAQSPRYKIIEKRQSVAFWCNPISGHATLYWYQQILGQGPKLLIQFQNNGVVDDSQLPKDRFSAERLKGVDSTLKIQPAKLEDSAVYLCASSQGLAGDPYFGPGTRLTVT.

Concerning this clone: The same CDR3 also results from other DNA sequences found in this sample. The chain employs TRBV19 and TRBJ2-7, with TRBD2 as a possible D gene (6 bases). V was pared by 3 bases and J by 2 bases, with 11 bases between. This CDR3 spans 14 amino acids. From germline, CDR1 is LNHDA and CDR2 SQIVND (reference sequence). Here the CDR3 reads CASSMGGSPYEQYF. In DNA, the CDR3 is TGTGCCAGTAGTATGGGGGGTAGTCCCTACGAGCAGTACTTC.

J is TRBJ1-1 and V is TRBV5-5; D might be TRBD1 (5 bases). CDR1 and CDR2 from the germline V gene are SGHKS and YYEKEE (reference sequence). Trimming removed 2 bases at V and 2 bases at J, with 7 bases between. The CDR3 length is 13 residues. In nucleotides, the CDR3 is TGTGCCAGCAGCTTAGGGGTTAACACTGAAGCTTTCTTT. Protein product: CASSLGVNTEAFF.

The CDR3: CASSGGTGHSSGANVLTF. As DNA, the CDR3 is TGTGCCAGCAGCGGGGGGACAGGGCATAGCTCTGGGGCCAACGTCCTGACTTTC. The chain combines TRBV7-9 with TRBJ2-6; 9 bases are shared with TRBD1. This CDR3 has 18 residues. The V gene end was trimmed by 5 bases and the J gene end by 0 bases; junction bases not matched to a gene: 8. Germline V lookup: CDR1 SEHNR, CDR2 FQNEAQ (reference sequence).

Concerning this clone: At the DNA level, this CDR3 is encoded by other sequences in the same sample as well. CDR3 nucleotides: TGCGCCAGCAGCCAAGTCGGTGTAGTCGAGCAGTACTTC. It is translated as CASSQVGVVEQYF. The genes are TRBV4-1 and TRBJ2-7; D remains ambiguous. Germline values: CDR1 MGHRA, CDR2 YSYEKL. The CDR3 sequence is 13 residues long. V was clipped by 1 base and J by 6 bases, with 10 bases between them.